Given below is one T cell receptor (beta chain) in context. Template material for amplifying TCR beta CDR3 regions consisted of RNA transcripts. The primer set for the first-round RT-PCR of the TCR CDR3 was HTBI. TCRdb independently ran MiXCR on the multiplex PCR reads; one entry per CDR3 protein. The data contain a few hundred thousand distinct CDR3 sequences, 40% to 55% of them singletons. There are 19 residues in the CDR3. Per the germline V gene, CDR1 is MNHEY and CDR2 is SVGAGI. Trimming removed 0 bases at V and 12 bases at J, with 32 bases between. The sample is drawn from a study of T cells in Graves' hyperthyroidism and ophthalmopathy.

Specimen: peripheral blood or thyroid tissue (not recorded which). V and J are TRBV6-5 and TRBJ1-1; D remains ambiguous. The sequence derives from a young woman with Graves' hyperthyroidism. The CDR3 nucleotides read TGTGCCAGCAGTTACTCGATGACTAGCGTGGCCCCCTCACGTAACGGACCTTTCTTT. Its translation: CASSYSMTSVAPSRNGPFF.